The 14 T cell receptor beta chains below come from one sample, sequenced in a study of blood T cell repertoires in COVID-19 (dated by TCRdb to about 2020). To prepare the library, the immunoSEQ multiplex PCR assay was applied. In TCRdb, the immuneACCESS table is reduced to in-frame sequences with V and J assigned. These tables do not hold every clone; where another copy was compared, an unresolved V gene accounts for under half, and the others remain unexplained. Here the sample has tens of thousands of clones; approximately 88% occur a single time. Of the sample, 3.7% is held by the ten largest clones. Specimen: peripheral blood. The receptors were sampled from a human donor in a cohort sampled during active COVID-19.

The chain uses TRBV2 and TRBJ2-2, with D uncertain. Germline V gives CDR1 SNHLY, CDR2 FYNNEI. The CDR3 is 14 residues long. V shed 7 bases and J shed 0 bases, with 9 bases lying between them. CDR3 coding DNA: TGTGCCAGCAAAACTTCTCCGAACACCGGGGAGCTGTTTTTT. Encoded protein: CASKTSPNTGELFF.

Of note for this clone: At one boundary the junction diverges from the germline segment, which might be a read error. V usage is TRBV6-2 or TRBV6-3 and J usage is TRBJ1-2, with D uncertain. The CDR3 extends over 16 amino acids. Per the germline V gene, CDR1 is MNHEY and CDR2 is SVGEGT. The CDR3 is CASSDSAGPPFYGYTF. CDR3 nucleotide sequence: TGTGCCAGCAGTGACTCCGCAGGCCCCCCGTTCTATGGCTACACCTTC.

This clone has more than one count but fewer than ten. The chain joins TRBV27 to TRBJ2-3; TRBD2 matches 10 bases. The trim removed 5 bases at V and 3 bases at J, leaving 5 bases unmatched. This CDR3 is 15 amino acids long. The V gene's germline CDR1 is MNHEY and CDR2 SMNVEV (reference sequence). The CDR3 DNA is TGTGCCAGCAGTCCCGGACTAGCGGCAACAGATACGCAGTATTTT. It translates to CASSPGLAATDTQYF.

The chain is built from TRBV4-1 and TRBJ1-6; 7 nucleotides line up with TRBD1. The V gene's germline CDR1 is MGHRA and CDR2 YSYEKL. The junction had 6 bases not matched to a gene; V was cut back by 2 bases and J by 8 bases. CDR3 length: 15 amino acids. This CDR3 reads CASSQRDSLDSPLHF. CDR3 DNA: TGCGCCAGCAGCCAACGGGACAGCCTGGATTCACCCCTCCACTTT.

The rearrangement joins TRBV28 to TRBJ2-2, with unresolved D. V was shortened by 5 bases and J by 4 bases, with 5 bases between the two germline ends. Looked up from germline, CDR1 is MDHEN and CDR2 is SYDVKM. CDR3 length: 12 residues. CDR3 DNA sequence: TGTGCCAGCAGTCCTAGCACCGGGGAGCTGTTTTTT. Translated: CASSPSTGELFF.

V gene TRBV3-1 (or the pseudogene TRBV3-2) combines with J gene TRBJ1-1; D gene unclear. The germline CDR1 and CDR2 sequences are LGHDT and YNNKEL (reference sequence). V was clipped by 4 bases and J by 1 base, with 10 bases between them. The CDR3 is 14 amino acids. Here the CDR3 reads CASSPSGRNTEAFF. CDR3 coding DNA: TGTGCCAGCAGCCCGAGCGGCCGGAACACTGAAGCTTTCTTT.

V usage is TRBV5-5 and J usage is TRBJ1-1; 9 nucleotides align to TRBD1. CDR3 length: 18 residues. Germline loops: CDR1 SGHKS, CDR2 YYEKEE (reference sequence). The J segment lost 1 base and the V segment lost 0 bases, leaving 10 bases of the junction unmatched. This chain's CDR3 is CASSLGPLVQGANTEAFF. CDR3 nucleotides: TGTGCCAGCAGCTTGGGGCCCTTAGTACAGGGGGCGAACACTGAAGCTTTCTTT.

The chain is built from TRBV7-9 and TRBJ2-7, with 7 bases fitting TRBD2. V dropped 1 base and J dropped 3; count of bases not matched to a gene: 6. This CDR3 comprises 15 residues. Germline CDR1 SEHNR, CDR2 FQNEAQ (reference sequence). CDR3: CASSLDTAGNYEQYF. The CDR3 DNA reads TGTGCCAGCAGCTTAGATACAGCGGGGAACTACGAGCAGTACTTC.

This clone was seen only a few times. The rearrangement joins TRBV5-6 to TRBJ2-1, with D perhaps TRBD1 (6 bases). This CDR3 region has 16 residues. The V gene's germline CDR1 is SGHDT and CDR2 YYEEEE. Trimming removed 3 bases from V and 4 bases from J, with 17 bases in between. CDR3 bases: TGTGCCAGCAGCTACGGCAGGGGTATTTCGTACAATGAGCAGTTCTTC. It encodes CASSYGRGISYNEQFF.

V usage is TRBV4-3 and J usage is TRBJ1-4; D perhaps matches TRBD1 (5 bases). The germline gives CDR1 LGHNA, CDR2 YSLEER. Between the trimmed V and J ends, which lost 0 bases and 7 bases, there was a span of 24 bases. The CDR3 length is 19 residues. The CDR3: CASSQEGPRGGLWGEKLFF. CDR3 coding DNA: TGCGCCAGCAGCCAAGAGGGACCAAGGGGAGGCCTATGGGGTGAAAAACTGTTTTTT.

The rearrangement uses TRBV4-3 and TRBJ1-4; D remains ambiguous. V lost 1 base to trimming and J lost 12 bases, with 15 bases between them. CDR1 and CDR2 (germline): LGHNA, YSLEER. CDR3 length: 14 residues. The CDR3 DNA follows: TGCGCCAGCAGCCAAGGGGCGGGGTGGAGGGAACTGTTTTTT. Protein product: CASSQGAGWRELFF.

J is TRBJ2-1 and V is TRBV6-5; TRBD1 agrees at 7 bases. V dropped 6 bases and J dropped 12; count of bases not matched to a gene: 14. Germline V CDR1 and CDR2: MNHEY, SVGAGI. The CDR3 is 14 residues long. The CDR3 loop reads CASRPELNRGAQFF. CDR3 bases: TGTGCCAGCAGACCCGAGCTGAACAGGGGAGCGCAGTTCTTC.

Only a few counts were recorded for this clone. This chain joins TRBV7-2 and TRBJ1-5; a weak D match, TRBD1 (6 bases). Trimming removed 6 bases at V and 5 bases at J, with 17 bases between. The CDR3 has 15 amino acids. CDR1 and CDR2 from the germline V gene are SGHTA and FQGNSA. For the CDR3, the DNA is TGTGCCAGCAGTTTCAAAGGACAGCTAGATCAGCCCCAGCATTTT. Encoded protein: CASSFKGQLDQPQHF.

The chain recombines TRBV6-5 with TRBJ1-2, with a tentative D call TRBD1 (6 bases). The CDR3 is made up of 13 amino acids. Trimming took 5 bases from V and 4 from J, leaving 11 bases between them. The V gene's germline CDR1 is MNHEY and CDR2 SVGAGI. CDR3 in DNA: TGTGCCAGCAGTACAGGGAACCCCTATGGCTACACCTTC. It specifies CASSTGNPYGYTF.